A selection of T cell receptor beta chains follows, all from one sample in a study of blood T cell repertoires in COVID-19. The assay was immunoSEQ multiplex PCR, and TCRdb's table has in-frame clones only and misses some. The top ten hold approximately 4.1% of the sample, which has 200,000 to 300,000 clones, 85% to 90% seen once. Sequencing was carried out using PBMCs or T cells enriched from blood (not recorded which). The receptors were gathered from a woman in her 30s who had recovered from COVID-19. Both conserved end residues are part of each CDR3. The order of the fields is V gene, J gene, clone size, D gene, CDR3 protein, CDR3 DNA. A D gene is named only where the DNA matches it firmly. Only part of the rows carry a size: once, few, many, or a class if the clone is expanded.

v_call: TRBV30
j_call: TRBJ2-7
clone_size: .
d_call: .
cdr3_aa: CAWRRRGGRYEQYF
cdr3_nt: TGTGCCTGGAGGAGGAGGGGGGGGCGTTACGAGCAGTACTTC

v_call: TRBV7-2
j_call: TRBJ2-1
clone_size: .
d_call: .
cdr3_aa: CASSGSSYNEQFF
cdr3_nt: TGTGCCAGCAGCGGGAGCTCCTACAATGAGCAGTTCTTC

v_call: TRBV5-1
j_call: TRBJ2-5
clone_size: once
d_call: .
cdr3_aa: CASSLAAGRGTETQYF
cdr3_nt: TGCGCCAGCAGCTTGGCCGCGGGCAGGGGGACTGAGACCCAGTACTTC

v_call: TRBV5-4
j_call: TRBJ2-5
clone_size: .
d_call: .
cdr3_aa: CASSLLAAGETQYF
cdr3_nt: TGTGCCAGCAGCTTGTTGGCGGCCGGCGAGACCCAGTACTTC

v_call: TRBV27
j_call: TRBJ1-6
clone_size: few
d_call: .
cdr3_aa: CASSLLSFRQHNSPLHF
cdr3_nt: TGTGCCAGCAGTCTTTTAAGCTTCCGACAGCATAATTCACCCCTCCACTTT

v_call: TRBV10-3
j_call: TRBJ2-1
clone_size: once
d_call: TRBD2
cdr3_aa: CAIGIGTSGASHEQFF
cdr3_nt: TGTGCCATCGGAATCGGGACTAGCGGAGCCTCCCATGAGCAGTTCTTC

v_call: TRBV12-5
j_call: TRBJ2-3
clone_size: .
d_call: .
cdr3_aa: CASALADTQYF
cdr3_nt: TGTGCTAGTGCCCTGGCTGATACGCAGTATTTT

v_call: TRBV28
j_call: TRBJ1-3
clone_size: .
d_call: .
cdr3_aa: CASSPVGNTIYF
cdr3_nt: TGTGCCAGCAGCCCGGTAGGAAACACCATATATTTT

v_call: TRBV4-2
j_call: TRBJ1-2
clone_size: .
d_call: .
cdr3_aa: CASSQEESGYGYTF
cdr3_nt: TGTGCCAGCAGCCAAGAGGAGTCGGGCTATGGCTACACCTTC

v_call: TRBV4-3
j_call: TRBJ1-2
clone_size: once
d_call: TRBD1
cdr3_aa: CASSPGDRARGYTF
cdr3_nt: TGCGCCAGCAGCCCCGGGGACAGGGCTAGGGGCTACACCTTC

v_call: TRBV4-1
j_call: TRBJ1-2
clone_size: .
d_call: .
cdr3_aa: CASSQDSKGYTF
cdr3_nt: TGCGCCAGCAGCCAAGATTCTAAAGGCTACACCTTC

v_call: TRBV5-6
j_call: TRBJ2-1
clone_size: .
d_call: .
cdr3_aa: CASSQTLFWTYNEQFF
cdr3_nt: TGTGCCAGCAGCCAGACATTGTTTTGGACCTACAATGAGCAGTTCTTC

v_call: TRBV5-1
j_call: TRBJ1-4
clone_size: once
d_call: .
cdr3_aa: CASRARGRNEKLFF
cdr3_nt: TGCGCCAGCAGGGCCCGAGGCCGCAATGAAAAACTGTTTTTT

v_call: TRBV6-5
j_call: TRBJ2-2
clone_size: .
d_call: .
cdr3_aa: CASSLGPRTGELFF
cdr3_nt: TGTGCCAGCAGTTTAGGTCCGAGGACCGGGGAGCTGTTTTTT

v_call: TRBV6-5
j_call: TRBJ2-1
clone_size: .
d_call: TRBD2
cdr3_aa: CASNRISGTLFF
cdr3_nt: TGTGCCAGCAATCGGATTAGCGGGACCCTGTTCTTC

v_call: TRBV27
j_call: TRBJ1-2
clone_size: .
d_call: TRBD1
cdr3_aa: CASSLRDRGPHGYTF
cdr3_nt: TGTGCCAGCAGTTTAAGGGACAGGGGTCCCCATGGCTACACCTTC

v_call: TRBV12-3/TRBV12-4
j_call: TRBJ1-2
clone_size: .
d_call: .
cdr3_aa: CASTFGGADGYTF
cdr3_nt: TGTGCCAGTACGTTCGGGGGGGCTGATGGCTACACCTTC

v_call: TRBV5-4
j_call: TRBJ1-3
clone_size: .
d_call: TRBD1
cdr3_aa: CASSSRSGTGPNAGTIYF
cdr3_nt: TGTGCCAGCAGCTCCCGATCCGGGACAGGACCGAATGCGGGCACCATATATTTT

v_call: TRBV28
j_call: TRBJ2-7
clone_size: .
d_call: TRBD1
cdr3_aa: CASSRDSPYYEQYF
cdr3_nt: TGTGCCAGCAGCCGGGACAGCCCTTACTACGAGCAGTACTTC

v_call: TRBV11-2
j_call: TRBJ1-5
clone_size: .
d_call: .
cdr3_aa: CASSLEAAQPQHF
cdr3_nt: TGTGCCAGCAGCTTAGAGGCGGCGCAGCCCCAGCATTTT

v_call: TRBV7-2
j_call: TRBJ1-1
clone_size: once
d_call: .
cdr3_aa: CASSLVDQGGTEAFF
cdr3_nt: TGTGCCAGCAGCTTAGTAGATCAGGGTGGCACTGAAGCTTTCTTT

v_call: TRBV27
j_call: TRBJ1-4
clone_size: .
d_call: TRBD1
cdr3_aa: CASSLEGTGLSTNEKLFF
cdr3_nt: TGTGCCAGCAGTTTAGAAGGGACAGGCCTTTCAACTAATGAAAAACTGTTTTTT

v_call: TRBV7-9
j_call: TRBJ2-1
clone_size: .
d_call: TRBD2
cdr3_aa: CASSLSLAGVVDEQFF
cdr3_nt: TGTGCCAGCAGCTTATCTTTAGCGGGAGTCGTGGATGAGCAGTTCTTC

v_call: TRBV5-1
j_call: TRBJ1-1
clone_size: once
d_call: TRBD1
cdr3_aa: CASSLEQGLEAFF
cdr3_nt: TGCGCCAGCAGCTTGGAACAGGGGCTTGAAGCTTTCTTT

v_call: TRBV11-2
j_call: TRBJ2-1
clone_size: .
d_call: TRBD2
cdr3_aa: CASSLDRGGGNYNEQFF
cdr3_nt: TGTGCCAGCAGCTTAGATCGGGGGGGAGGAAACTACAATGAGCAGTTCTTC

v_call: TRBV7-8
j_call: TRBJ1-4
clone_size: few
d_call: .
cdr3_aa: CASNRQRSTNEKLFF
cdr3_nt: TGTGCCAGCAACCGACAGCGGTCAACTAATGAAAAACTGTTTTTT

v_call: TRBV28
j_call: TRBJ1-4
clone_size: .
d_call: .
cdr3_aa: CASSLFERNEKLFF
cdr3_nt: TGTGCCAGCAGTTTATTTGAGCGTAATGAAAAACTGTTTTTT

v_call: TRBV6-5
j_call: TRBJ1-1
clone_size: .
d_call: .
cdr3_aa: CASSYSTENTEAFF
cdr3_nt: TGTGCCAGCAGTTACTCTACAGAGAACACTGAAGCTTTCTTT

v_call: TRBV12-3/TRBV12-4
j_call: TRBJ2-2
clone_size: .
d_call: .
cdr3_aa: CASSSPPGELFF
cdr3_nt: TGTGCCAGCAGTTCCCCTCCCGGGGAGCTGTTTTTT

v_call: TRBV7-2
j_call: TRBJ2-7
clone_size: .
d_call: TRBD1
cdr3_aa: CASRQDRGTVEQYF
cdr3_nt: TGTGCCAGCAGACAAGACAGGGGGACAGTCGAGCAGTACTTC

v_call: TRBV30
j_call: TRBJ2-3
clone_size: .
d_call: .
cdr3_aa: CAWSVRQGSGTQYF
cdr3_nt: TGTGCCTGGAGTGTAAGGCAGGGGAGTGGTACGCAGTATTTT

v_call: TRBV13
j_call: TRBJ2-1
clone_size: once
d_call: TRBD2
cdr3_aa: CASSPRLAGGFVKQFF
cdr3_nt: TGTGCCAGCAGCCCACGACTAGCGGGGGGATTCGTGAAGCAGTTCTTC

v_call: TRBV28
j_call: TRBJ1-4
clone_size: .
d_call: .
cdr3_aa: CASTWAGQSGEKLFF
cdr3_nt: TGTGCCAGCACCTGGGCAGGACAGAGCGGAGAAAAACTGTTTTTT

v_call: TRBV28
j_call: TRBJ2-6
clone_size: .
d_call: TRBD1
cdr3_aa: CASSLGQGAGANVLTF
cdr3_nt: TGTGCCAGCAGTTTAGGGCAGGGGGCTGGGGCCAACGTCCTGACTTTC

v_call: TRBV28
j_call: TRBJ1-2
clone_size: .
d_call: .
cdr3_aa: CASRLDSLYGYTF
cdr3_nt: TGTGCCAGCAGACTCGACAGTCTCTATGGCTACACCTTC

v_call: TRBV19
j_call: TRBJ2-5
clone_size: .
d_call: TRBD1
cdr3_aa: CASSSGQGRQETQYF
cdr3_nt: TGTGCCAGTAGTAGCGGACAGGGACGACAAGAGACCCAGTACTTC

v_call: TRBV2
j_call: TRBJ2-3
clone_size: once
d_call: .
cdr3_aa: CASNLGAADTQYF
cdr3_nt: TGTGCCAGCAACCTGGGAGCGGCAGATACGCAGTATTTT

v_call: TRBV10-3
j_call: TRBJ1-5
clone_size: .
d_call: .
cdr3_aa: CAISPSSYQPQHF
cdr3_nt: TGTGCCATCAGTCCAAGCTCCTATCAGCCCCAGCATTTT

v_call: TRBV11-2
j_call: TRBJ2-1
clone_size: .
d_call: .
cdr3_aa: CASSFGGSYNEQFF
cdr3_nt: TGTGCCAGCAGCTTCGGGGGCTCCTACAATGAGCAGTTCTTC

v_call: TRBV5-1
j_call: TRBJ2-7
clone_size: .
d_call: TRBD1
cdr3_aa: CASSRGQDYEQYF
cdr3_nt: TGCGCCAGCAGCCGTGGACAGGATTACGAGCAGTACTTC

v_call: TRBV9
j_call: TRBJ2-2
clone_size: .
d_call: TRBD2
cdr3_aa: CASSVDSSGLSGELFF
cdr3_nt: TGTGCCAGCAGCGTAGATTCTAGCGGCTTATCCGGGGAGCTGTTTTTT

v_call: TRBV11-2
j_call: TRBJ2-7
clone_size: .
d_call: TRBD2
cdr3_aa: CASSLHPSGTSEQYF
cdr3_nt: TGTGCCAGCAGCTTACACCCCTCCGGGACTAGCGAGCAGTACTTC

v_call: TRBV28
j_call: TRBJ1-2
clone_size: .
d_call: TRBD1
cdr3_aa: CASSLAPGDRSGYTF
cdr3_nt: TGTGCCAGCAGTCTCGCCCCTGGGGACAGGTCTGGCTACACCTTC

v_call: TRBV6-5
j_call: TRBJ2-1
clone_size: .
d_call: .
cdr3_aa: CASGTSLDNEQFF
cdr3_nt: TGTGCCAGCGGTACTAGCTTGGACAATGAGCAGTTCTTC

v_call: TRBV29-1
j_call: TRBJ2-3
clone_size: once
d_call: TRBD2
cdr3_aa: CSVQAGGVDTQYF
cdr3_nt: TGCAGCGTACAAGCGGGAGGGGTAGATACGCAGTATTTT

v_call: TRBV6-5
j_call: TRBJ1-5
clone_size: .
d_call: TRBD1
cdr3_aa: CASSPGQGRREPQHF
cdr3_nt: TGTGCCAGCAGTCCCGGACAGGGGAGACGCGAGCCCCAGCATTTT